The clone carrying this T cell receptor beta chain has a single count. Germline lookup yields CDR1 MNHEY and CDR2 SMNVEV (reference sequence). This CDR3 contains 13 residues. V shed 5 bases, J shed 8 bases, and the junction held 7 bases outside the gene matches. This specimen comes from a study of cytomegalovirus exposure and HLA in healthy donors. The PCR used 60 Vbeta and 13 Jbeta primers. Only in-frame clones appear in the TCRdb table, and some are missing; sequencing was by immunoSEQ multiplex PCR. The sample shows over 150,000 clones, around four fifths of them seen only once. This chain joins TRBV27 and TRBJ1-2; TRBD1 matches at 8 bases. The clonotype comes from a woman in her forties or fifties in good health and CMV-seropositive. The source material was PBMCs. CDR3 residues: CASSRDRGIGYTF. For the CDR3, the DNA is TGTGCCAGCAGTCGCGACAGGGGTATAGGCTACACCTTC.